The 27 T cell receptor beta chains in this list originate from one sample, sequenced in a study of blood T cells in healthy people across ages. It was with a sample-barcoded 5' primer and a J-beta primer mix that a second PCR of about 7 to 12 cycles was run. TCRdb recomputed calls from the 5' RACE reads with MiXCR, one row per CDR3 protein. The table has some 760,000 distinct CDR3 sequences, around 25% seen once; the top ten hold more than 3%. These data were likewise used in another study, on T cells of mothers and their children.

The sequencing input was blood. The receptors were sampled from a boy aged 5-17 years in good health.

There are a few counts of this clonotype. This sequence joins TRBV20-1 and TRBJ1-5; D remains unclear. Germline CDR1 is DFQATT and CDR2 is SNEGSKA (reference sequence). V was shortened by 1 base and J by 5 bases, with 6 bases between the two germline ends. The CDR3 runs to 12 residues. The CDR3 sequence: CSARVEDQPQHF. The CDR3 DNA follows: TGCAGTGCTAGAGTGGAGGATCAGCCCCAGCATTTT.

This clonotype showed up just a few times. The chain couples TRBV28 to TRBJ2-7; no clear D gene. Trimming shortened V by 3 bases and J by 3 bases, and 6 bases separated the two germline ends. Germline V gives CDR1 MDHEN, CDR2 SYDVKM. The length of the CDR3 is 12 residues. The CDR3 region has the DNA TGTGCCAGCAGTTTTATCCTCTACGAGCAGTACTTC. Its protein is CASSFILYEQYF.

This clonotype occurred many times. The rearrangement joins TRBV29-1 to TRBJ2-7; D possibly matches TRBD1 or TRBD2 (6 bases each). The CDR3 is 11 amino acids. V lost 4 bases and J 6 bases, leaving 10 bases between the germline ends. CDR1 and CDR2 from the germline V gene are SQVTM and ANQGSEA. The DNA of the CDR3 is TGCAGCGTTGGGGGGGCCAGCGAGCAGTACTTC. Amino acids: CSVGGASEQYF.

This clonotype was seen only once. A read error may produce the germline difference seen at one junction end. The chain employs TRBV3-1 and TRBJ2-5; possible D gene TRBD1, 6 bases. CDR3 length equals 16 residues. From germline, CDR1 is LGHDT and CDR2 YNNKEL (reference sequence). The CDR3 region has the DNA TGTGCCAGCAGCCAAGAAATCGGGACACCTTTGGAGACCCTGTACTTC. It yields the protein CASSQEIGTPLETLYF.

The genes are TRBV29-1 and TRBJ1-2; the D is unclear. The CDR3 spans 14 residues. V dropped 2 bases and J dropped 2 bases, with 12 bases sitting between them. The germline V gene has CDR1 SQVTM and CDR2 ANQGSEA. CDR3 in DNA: TGCAGCGTTGAATTGGGCGGCGGAAACTATGGCTACACCTTC. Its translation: CSVELGGGNYGYTF. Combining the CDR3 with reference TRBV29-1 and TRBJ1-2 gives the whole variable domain SAVISQKPSRDICQRGTSLTIQCQVDSQVTMMFWYRQQPGQSLTLIATANQGSEATYESGFVIDKFPISRPNLTFSTLTVSNMSPEDSSIYLCSVELGGGNYGYTFGSGTRLTVV.

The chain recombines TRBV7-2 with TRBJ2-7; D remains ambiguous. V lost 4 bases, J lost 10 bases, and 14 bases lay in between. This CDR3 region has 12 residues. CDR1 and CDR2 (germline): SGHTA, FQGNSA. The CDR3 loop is CASSSPLALQYF. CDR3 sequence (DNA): TGTGCCAGCAGCTCCCCGTTGGCGTTACAGTACTTC.

This CDR3 reads CSARGSNSPLHF. In nucleotides, the CDR3 is TGCAGTGCTAGAGGCAGCAATTCACCCCTCCACTTT. The V gene is TRBV20-1, the J gene TRBJ1-6; no definite D call. Trimming took 1 base from V and 7 from J, leaving 5 bases between them. The CDR3 length is 12 residues. Germline lookup yields CDR1 DFQATT and CDR2 SNEGSKA (reference sequence).

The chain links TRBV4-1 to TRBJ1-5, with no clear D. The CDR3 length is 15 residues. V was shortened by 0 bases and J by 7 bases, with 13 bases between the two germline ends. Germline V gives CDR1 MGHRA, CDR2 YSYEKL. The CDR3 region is CASSQEGGSGQPQHF. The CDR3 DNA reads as TGCGCCAGCAGCCAAGAGGGAGGTTCGGGCCAGCCCCAGCATTTT.

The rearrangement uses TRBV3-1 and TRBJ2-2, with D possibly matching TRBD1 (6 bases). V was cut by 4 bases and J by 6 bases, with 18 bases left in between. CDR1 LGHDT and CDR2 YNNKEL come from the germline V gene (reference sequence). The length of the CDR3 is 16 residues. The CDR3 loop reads CASSPRGSEGAGELFF. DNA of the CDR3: TGTGCCAGCAGCCCCAGGGGCTCCGAGGGGGCCGGGGAGCTGTTTTTT.

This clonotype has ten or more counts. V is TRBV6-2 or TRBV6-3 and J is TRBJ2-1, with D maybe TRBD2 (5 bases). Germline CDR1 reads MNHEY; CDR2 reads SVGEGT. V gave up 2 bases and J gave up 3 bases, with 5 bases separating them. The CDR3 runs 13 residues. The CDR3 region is CASSYRDYNEQFF. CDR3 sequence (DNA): TGTGCCAGCAGTTACCGGGACTACAATGAGCAGTTCTTC.

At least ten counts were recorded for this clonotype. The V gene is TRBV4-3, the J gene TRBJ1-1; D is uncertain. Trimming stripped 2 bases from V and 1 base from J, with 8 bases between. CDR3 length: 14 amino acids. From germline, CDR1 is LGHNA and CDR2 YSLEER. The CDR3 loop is CASSQPAGNTEAFF. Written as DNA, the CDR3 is TGCGCCAGCAGCCAACCGGCAGGGAACACTGAAGCTTTCTTT.

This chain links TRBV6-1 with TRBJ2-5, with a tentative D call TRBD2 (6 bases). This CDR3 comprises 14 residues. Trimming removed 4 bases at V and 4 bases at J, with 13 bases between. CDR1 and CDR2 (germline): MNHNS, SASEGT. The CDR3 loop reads CASSGPGTRETQYF. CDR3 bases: TGTGCCAGCAGTGGTCCCGGGACTCGAGAGACCCAGTACTTC.

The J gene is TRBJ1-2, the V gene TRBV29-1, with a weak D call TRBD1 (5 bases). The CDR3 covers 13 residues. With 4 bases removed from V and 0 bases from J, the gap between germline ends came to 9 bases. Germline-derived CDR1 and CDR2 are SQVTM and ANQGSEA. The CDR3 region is CSVAGTTNYGYTF. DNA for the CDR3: TGCAGCGTTGCCGGGACCACTAACTATGGCTACACCTTC.

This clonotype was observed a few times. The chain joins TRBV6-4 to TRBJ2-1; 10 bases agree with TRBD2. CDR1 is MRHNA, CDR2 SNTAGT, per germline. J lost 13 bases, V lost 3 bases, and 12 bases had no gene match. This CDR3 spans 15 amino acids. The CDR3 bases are TGTGCCAGCAGTGAAGAATTGAGCGGGGGGGCGGATCAGTTCTTC. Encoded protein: CASSEELSGGADQFF.

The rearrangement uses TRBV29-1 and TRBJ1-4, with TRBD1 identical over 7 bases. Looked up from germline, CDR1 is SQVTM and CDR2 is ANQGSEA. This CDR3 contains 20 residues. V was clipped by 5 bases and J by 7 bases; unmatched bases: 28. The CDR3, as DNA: TGCAGCGTTATACTAAACCGCGTTGTCCCCAGGACAGGTGTGGCTGAAAAACTGTTTTTT. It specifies CSVILNRVVPRTGVAEKLFF.

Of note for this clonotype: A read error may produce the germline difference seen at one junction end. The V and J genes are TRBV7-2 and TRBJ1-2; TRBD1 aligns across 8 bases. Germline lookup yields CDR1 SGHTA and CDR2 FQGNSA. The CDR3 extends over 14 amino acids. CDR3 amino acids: CAISMDRVGYGYTF. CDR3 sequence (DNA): TGTGCCATCAGCATGGACAGGGTGGGATATGGCTACACCTTC. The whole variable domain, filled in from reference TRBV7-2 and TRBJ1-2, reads GAGVSQSPSNKVTEKGKDVELRCDPISGHTALYWYRQSLGQGLEFLIYFQGNSAPDKSGLPSDRFSAERTGGSVSTLTIQRTQQEDSAVYLCAISMDRVGYGYTFGSGTRLTVV.

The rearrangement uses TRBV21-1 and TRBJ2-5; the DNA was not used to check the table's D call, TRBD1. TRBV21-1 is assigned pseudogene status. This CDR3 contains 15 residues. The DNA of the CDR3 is TGTGCCAGCAGCAAATGGGACCGGGACAGAGAGCCCCAGTACTTC. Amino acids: CASSKWDRDREPQYF.

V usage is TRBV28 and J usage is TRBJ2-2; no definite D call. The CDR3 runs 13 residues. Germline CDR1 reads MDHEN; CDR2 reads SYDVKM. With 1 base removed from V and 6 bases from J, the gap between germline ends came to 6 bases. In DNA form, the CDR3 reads TGTGCCAGCAGTTTATCCCTCCCCGGGGAGCTGTTTTTT. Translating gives CASSLSLPGELFF.

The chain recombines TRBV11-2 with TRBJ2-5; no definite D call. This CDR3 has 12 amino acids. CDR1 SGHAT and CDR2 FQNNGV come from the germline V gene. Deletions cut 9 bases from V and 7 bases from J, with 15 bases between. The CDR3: CASQIGLGTQYF. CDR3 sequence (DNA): TGTGCCAGTCAGATAGGTCTCGGGACCCAGTACTTC.

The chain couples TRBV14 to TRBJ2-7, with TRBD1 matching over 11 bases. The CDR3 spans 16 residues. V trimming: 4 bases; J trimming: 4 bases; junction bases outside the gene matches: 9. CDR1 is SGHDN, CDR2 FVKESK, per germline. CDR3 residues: CASSPDRGRLDYEQYF. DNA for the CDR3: TGTGCCAGCAGCCCGGACAGGGGGCGTCTCGATTACGAGCAGTACTTC.

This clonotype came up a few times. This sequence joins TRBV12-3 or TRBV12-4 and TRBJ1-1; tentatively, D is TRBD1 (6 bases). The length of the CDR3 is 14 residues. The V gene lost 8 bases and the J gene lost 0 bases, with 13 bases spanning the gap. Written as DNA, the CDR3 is TGTGCCAGCGGGATCGGACAGATGAACACTGAAGCTTTCTTT. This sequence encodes CASGIGQMNTEAFF.

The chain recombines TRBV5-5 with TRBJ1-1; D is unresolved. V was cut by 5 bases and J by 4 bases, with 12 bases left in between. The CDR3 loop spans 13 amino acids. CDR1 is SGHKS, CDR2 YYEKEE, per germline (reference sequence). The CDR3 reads CASSYTVGTEAFF. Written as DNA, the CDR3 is TGTGCCAGCAGTTACACAGTTGGCACTGAAGCTTTCTTT. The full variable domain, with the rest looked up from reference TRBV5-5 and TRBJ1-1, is DAGVTQSPTHLIKTRGQQVTLRCSPISGHKSVSWYQQVLGQGPQFIFQYYEKEERGRGNFPDRFSARQFPNYSSELNVNALLLGDSALYLCASSYTVGTEAFFGQGTRLTVV.

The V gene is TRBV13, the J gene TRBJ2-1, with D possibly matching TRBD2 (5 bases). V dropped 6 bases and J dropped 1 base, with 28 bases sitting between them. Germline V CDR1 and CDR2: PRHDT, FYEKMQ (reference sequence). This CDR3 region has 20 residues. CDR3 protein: CASRQTGPGTRRISYNEQFF. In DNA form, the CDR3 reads TGTGCCAGCAGACAAACTGGACCGGGAACCCGGAGAATATCCTACAATGAGCAGTTCTTC.

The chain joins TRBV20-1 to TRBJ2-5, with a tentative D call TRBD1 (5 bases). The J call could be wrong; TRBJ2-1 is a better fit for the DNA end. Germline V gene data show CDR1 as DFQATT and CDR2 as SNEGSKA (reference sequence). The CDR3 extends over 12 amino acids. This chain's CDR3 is CSARAPTGLQFF. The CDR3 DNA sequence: TGCAGTGCTAGGGCCCCCACAGGTTTGCAGTTCTTC.

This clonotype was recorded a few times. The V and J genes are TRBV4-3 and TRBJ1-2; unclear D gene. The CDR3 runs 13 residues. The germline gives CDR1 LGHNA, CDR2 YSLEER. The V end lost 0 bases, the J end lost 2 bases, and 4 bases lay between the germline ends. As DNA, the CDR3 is TGCGCCAGCAGCCAAGACACCAACTATGGCTACACCTTC. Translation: CASSQDTNYGYTF.

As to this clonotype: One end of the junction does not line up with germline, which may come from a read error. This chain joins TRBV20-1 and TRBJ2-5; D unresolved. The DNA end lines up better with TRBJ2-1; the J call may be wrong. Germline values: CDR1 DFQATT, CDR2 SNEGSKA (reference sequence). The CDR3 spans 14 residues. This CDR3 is CSAKTLILNNGQFF. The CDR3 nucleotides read TGCAGTGCTAAGACGCTGATATTAAACAATGGGCAGTTCTTC.

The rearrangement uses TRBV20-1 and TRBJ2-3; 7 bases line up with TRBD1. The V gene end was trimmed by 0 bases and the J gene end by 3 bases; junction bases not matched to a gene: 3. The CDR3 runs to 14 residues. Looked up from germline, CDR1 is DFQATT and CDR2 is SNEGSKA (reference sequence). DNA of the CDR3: TGCAGTGCTAGAGATAGGGGGCCGACAGATACGCAGTATTTT. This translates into CSARDRGPTDTQYF.